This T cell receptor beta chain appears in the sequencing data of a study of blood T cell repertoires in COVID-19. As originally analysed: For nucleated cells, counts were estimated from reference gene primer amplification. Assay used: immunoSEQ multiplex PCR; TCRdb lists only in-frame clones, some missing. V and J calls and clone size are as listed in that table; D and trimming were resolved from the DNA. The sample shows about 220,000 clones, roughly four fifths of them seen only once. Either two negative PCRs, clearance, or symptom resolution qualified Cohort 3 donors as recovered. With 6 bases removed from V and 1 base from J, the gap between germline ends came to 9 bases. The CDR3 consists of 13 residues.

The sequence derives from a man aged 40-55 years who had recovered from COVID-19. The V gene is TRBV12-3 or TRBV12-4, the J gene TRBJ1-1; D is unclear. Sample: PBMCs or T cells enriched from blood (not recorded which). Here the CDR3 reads CASSPTGNTEAFF. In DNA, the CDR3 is TGTGCCAGCAGCCCTACCGGGAACACTGAAGCTTTCTTT.